Following are 2 T cell receptor beta chains from one sample sequenced in a study of early T cells in non-severe SARS-CoV-2 infection. TCRdb analysed the 5' RACE reads with MiXCR anew, one entry per CDR3 protein. This sample yields fewer than 35,000 distinct CDR3 sequences, of which about 10% are seen a single time; less than 15% belongs to the top ten. The sample taken for sequencing was whole blood. All receptors come from an adult who was a healthcare worker with PCR-confirmed SARS-CoV-2 infection or an uninfected control (not recorded which).

This chain uses TRBV9 with TRBJ2-3; 12 bases match TRBD2. The CDR3 is made up of 19 amino acids. Germline CDR1 SGDLS, CDR2 YYNGEE. Trimming took 5 bases from V and 2 from J; bases not matched to a gene: 15. CDR3 nucleotides: TGTGCCAGCAGGGGGCACCCAACAGGACTAGCGGGGTCCACAGATACGCAGTATTTT. It yields the protein CASRGHPTGLAGSTDTQYF.

The V call is TRBV19, the J call TRBJ1-1; TRBD1 matches at 7 bases. J was trimmed by 0 bases and V by 6 bases; bases with no gene match: 7. This CDR3 is built from 15 residues. In germline, CDR1 is LNHDA, CDR2 SQIVND (reference sequence). Here the CDR3 reads CASRNRDSMNTEAFF. Here the CDR3 DNA reads TGTGCCAGTAGAAACCGGGACAGTATGAACACTGAAGCTTTCTTT. The full variable domain, with the rest looked up from reference TRBV19 and TRBJ1-1, is DGGITQSPKYLFRKEGQNVTLSCEQNLNHDAMYWYRQDPGQGLRLIYYSQIVNDFQKGDIAEGYSVSREKKESFPLTVTSAQKNPTAFYLCASRNRDSMNTEAFFGQGTRLTVV.